This TCR beta chain came from a study of cytomegalovirus exposure and HLA in healthy donors (dated by TCRdb to 2017 to 2019). In the study overall: An earlier analysis of more than 550 of the donors reported approximately 260 Gb of sequence data and around 110 million unique TCR beta sequences obtained from roughly 170 million T cells. Around 320 gigabases of sequencing data and roughly 90 million unique TCR sequences were included in an early release covering about 600 HLA-typed donors. Of the 300 to 450 genotyped donors, over 80% were placed in the genetic ancestry cluster associated with self-reported Caucasian donors. The study was designed to test whether signatures of past pathogen exposure could be identified by cataloging public T cell receptors. The T cell repertoires of under 750 subjects were profiled by immunosequencing and related to cytomegalovirus serostatus. Along with the approximately 700-subject first cohort, a separate validation cohort of around 120 different subjects was used. High-throughput TCR immunosequencing, statistical association of individual TCRs with disease status, and machine learning were combined to predict cytomegalovirus infection status. In a later analysis, previously published TCR beta repertoires from 666 donors were re-analyzed and high-resolution HLA genotyping was added so that TCR occurrence patterns could be studied. The later analysis used no new phenotypic data to find candidate immune exposures, relying instead on TCR beta sequences and their occurrence across donors. To decide whether each TCR beta V gene segment behaved as functional or pseudogenic, an earlier analysis of some 570 of the donors relied on high-throughput TCR beta sequencing. Donor age, sex, ethnicity and CMV serostatus were compiled together with the repertoire data. In a later genetic analysis, genome-wide SNP genotypes for about 65% of the roughly 700 donors were used, and that subset was treated as a discovery cohort. Every discovery cohort repertoire had been produced on one sequencing platform. HLA typing included class I and class II loci at four-digit resolution. Typing coverage differed by locus: A, B, C, DRB1 and DQB1 were typed in roughly 620-640 donors, DQA1 in about 560, DPA1 in 606, and DPB1 in just under 480. About five DR-DQ haplotypes were handled as single units for association and clustering because linkage in the cohort was strong. Among about 400 genotyped donors of the cohort, an average of roughly 230,000 unique TCR beta nucleotide sequences was sequenced per donor, of which roughly 17% were non-productive.

This clone was counted only a few times. The specificity of this receptor is unknown. Qualities for individual bases were not recorded, and no much larger clone is one base off. The CDR3 numbers 15 residues from cysteine through phenylalanine. Only CDR3 DNA is held: 45 bases, read in frame from base 1. In the germline V gene, CDR1 corresponds to SGHDT and CDR2 to YYEEEE. Germline trimming: 5 bases from V, 1 base from J; junction bases outside gene matches: 6. The cohort consisted of some 670 healthy bone marrow donors. Cohort members were all nominally healthy when sampled, although unrecorded immune exposures were likely present. The donor tested CMV seronegative, placing the donor among the 350 to 400 seronegative members of the cohort. Every donor gave a peripheral blood sample, and the peripheral blood mononuclear cells from that sample were used for TCR beta sequencing. The Qiagen DNeasy Blood Extraction Kit was used to extract genomic DNA from the blood cell samples.

The library came from the immunoSEQ multiplex PCR assay. The multiplex PCR relied on a mix of 60 forward primers for TCR Vbeta segments and 13 reverse primers for TCR Jbeta segments. Amplification of the CDR3 region of rearranged TCR beta genes was performed with a multiplex PCR assay on genomic DNA. The amplified TCR beta libraries were sequenced on the Illumina HiSeq System as 87-base-pair reads. Per the original workflow: A later analysis counted approximately 84 million unique TCR beta chains across the 666 repertoires, and 9 million to 14 million of these chains were shared by at least two donors. Raw reads were error-corrected and collapsed into unique sequences by a nearest-neighbor algorithm in which closely related sequences were merged to remove PCR and sequencing errors. CDR3 sequences were aligned to IMGT reference sequences to assign V, D and J gene segments. For a sequence to be retained, a match of at least six nucleotides to both a V gene segment and a J gene segment was required. Rearrangements were called productive when the CDR3 lacked stop codons and stayed in frame with V and J; all others were non-productive. CDR3 was defined by IMGT convention, running from the second conserved V-encoded cysteine to the conserved J-encoded phenylalanine. The earlier analysis of about 590 of the donors excluded sequences that lacked an unambiguous match to a single V gene segment. An earlier analysis of 587 of the donors classified V segments as functional when productive rearrangements were above 56.7% and as segregating when the standard deviation between donors was above 5%. A statistical classification framework was built to diagnose cytomegalovirus status from the catalog of TCR beta chain sequences. A later analysis assigned V and J genes by comparing TCR nucleotide sequences with IMGT/GENE-DB human TR gene sequences. The TCRdist pipeline was used in a later analysis to assign CDR3 sequences and most-parsimonious VDJ recombination scenarios. In a later analysis, every TCR beta chain was defined by the combination of its CDR3 amino acid sequence and its V-gene family, and reads without a unique V-gene family were dropped. In a later analysis, fewer than 650 highly shared, low-generation-probability nucleotide sequences were removed to address suspected cross-contamination and a sequencing artifact. For each public chain, a later analysis derived a clonal expansion index from normalized ranks of inferred template counts within each repertoire. In a later analysis, generation probabilities were computed with a VDJ recombination model fitted to out-of-frame rearrangements, and the resulting probabilities were checked against IGoR. Hypergeometric tests were used in a later analysis to score TCR-TCR, TCR-HLA and TCR-CMV co-occurrence, with a repertoire-size bias correction applied to the TCR pairs. A later analysis estimated false discovery rates by permuting HLA or CMV assignments 20 times. In a later analysis, co-occurring TCRs were grouped using DBSCAN, and TCRdist sequence similarity was added for clustering within HLA-allele-positive subsets. For co-occurrence clustering, repertoires with fewer than 30,000 or more than 120,000 public chains were excluded, along with roughly 5 repertoires with anomalous nucleotide sharing. TCRdb took over this immuneACCESS table, retaining in-frame rearrangements with V and J assigned. Such tables are incomplete; in checked studies, under half of the missing clones stem from an unresolved V gene, and the remainder is unexplained. D and trimming come from the DNA, and the V and J calls and clone size come from that table. The sample profile shows roughly 290,000 clones; 70% to 90% of them were found once. The top ten constitute roughly 2.3% of the sample.

General study outcomes and caveats: In a later genetic analysis, fewer N-insertions in productive TCRs were reported among donors in an Asian-associated ancestry cluster than the roughly 700-donor mean. Roughly uniform sequencing depth across donors was assumed in presence/absence analyses, although this assumption may not hold. A cluster of highly shared sequence variants was judged likely to represent a technical artifact of the sequencing pipeline. In a later analysis, some 17,000 TCR beta sequences were associated with specific HLA alleles at a false discovery rate of 0.05. CMV serostatus was the only immune exposure information available for the cohort. In a later analysis, HLA-associated TCR beta chains were found to be more clonally expanded and to have lower generation probabilities than equally common non-associated chains. A further reported finding was that TCR beta sequences accurately predicted the HLA-A and HLA-B alleles for most subjects in the first cohort. In this cohort, only TCR beta chains were sequenced, and detectable features were limited by the absence of alpha or paired-chain data. Cytomegalovirus status was reported to be diagnosed by the classifier with high specificity and sensitivity in both the original and validation cohorts. According to a later analysis, parvovirus B19, influenza, CMV and Epstein-Barr virus appeared linked to several top co-occurrence clusters. Broadly in line with IMGT annotations, most TCR beta V segments showed up in productive rearrangements about 87% or about 30% of the time in an earlier analysis of under 700 of the donors. Most TCR sequences were seen in very few donors, while some public TCRs were found in many individuals. Because counts were too low, 15 to 20 rarely observed V segments, including chromosome 9 orphons, were left out of the earlier analysis of roughly 600 of the donors. A few of the identified cytomegalovirus-associated TCR beta chains were confirmed in vitro to be specific for cytomegalovirus antigens. Linkage disequilibrium might explain the correlated functional status among segregating V segments, but an unknown experimental factor could not be ruled out. Because HLA typing was missing for some donors at each locus, association tests included only the typed subset. The study gave a list of about 150 TCR beta chains associated with cytomegalovirus. In a later analysis, most CMV-associated TCR beta chains were found to appear HLA-restricted, with HLA associations seemingly driven largely by CMV exposure. Because the 87-base-pair reads could not distinguish some IMGT-functional V segments, including TRBV6-2 and TRBV6-3, those segments were excluded. According to the authors, the approach could potentially be generalized to other disease states and immunological phenotypes. A later genetic analysis associated a missense DCLRE1C variant with V-gene and J-gene trimming of TCR beta chains, and an independent cohort replicated the association. A later analysis found that TCR association rates varied across HLA loci, with DRB1 alleles showing the most associated TCRs and HLA-C alleles the fewest. When HLA alleles, especially DR and DQ, strongly co-occurred, attributing TCR associations to individual alleles was difficult.

Sequenced: PBMCs. The V and J segments used are TRBV5-6 and TRBJ1-3; a stretch of 7 junction bases matches TRBD1. The receptor comes from a woman younger than 30 in good health and CMV-seronegative. The CDR3 protein is CASSLTGRSGNTIYF. The DNA sequence follows: TGTGCCAGCAGTTTGACAGGGCGTTCTGGAAACACCATATATTTT.